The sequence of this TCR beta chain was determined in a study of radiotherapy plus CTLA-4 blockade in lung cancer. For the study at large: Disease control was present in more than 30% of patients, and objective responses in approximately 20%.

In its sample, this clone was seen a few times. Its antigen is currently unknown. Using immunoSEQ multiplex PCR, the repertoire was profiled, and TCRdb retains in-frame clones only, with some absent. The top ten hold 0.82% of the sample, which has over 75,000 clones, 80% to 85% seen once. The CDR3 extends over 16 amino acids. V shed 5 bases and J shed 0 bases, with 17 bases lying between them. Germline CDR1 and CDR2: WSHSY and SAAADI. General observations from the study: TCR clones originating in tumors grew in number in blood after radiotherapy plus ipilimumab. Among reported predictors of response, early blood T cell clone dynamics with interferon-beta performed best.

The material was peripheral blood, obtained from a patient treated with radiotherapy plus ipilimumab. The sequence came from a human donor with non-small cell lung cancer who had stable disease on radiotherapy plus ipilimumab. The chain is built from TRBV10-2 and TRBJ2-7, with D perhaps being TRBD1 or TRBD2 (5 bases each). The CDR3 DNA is TGCGCCAGCAGTCCTCCGGGACCCCAGAGCTCCTACGAGCAGTACTTC. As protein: CASSPPGPQSSYEQYF.